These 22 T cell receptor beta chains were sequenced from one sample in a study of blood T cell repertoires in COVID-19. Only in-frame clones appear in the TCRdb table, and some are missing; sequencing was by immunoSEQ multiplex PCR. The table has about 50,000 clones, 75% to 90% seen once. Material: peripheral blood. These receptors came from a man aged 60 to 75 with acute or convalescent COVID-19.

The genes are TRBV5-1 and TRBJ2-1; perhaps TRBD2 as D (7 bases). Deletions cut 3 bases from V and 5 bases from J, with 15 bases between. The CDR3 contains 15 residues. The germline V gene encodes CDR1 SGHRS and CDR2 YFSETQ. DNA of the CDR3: TGCGCCAGCAGCTCCATTGCGGGGGCTCACAATGAGCAGTTCTTC. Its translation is CASSSIAGAHNEQFF. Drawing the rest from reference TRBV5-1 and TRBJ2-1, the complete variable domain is KAGVTQTPRYLIKTRGQQVTLSCSPISGHRSVSWYQQTPGQGLQFLFEYFSETQRNKGNFPGRFSGRQFSNSRSEMNVSTLELGDSALYLCASSSIAGAHNEQFFGPGTRLTVL.

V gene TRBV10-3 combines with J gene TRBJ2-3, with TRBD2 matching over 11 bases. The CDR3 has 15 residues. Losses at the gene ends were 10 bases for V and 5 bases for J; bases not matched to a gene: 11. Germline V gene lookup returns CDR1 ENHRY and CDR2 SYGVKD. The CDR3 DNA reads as TGTGCCACCAAGATAGCGGGAGGGCCGGGAGATACGCAGTATTTT. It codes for CATKIAGGPGDTQYF.

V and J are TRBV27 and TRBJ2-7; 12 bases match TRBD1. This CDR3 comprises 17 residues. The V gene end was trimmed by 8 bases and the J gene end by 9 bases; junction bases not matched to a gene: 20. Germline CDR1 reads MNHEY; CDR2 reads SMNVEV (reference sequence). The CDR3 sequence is CASPSSGTGGNPRGQYF. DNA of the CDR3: TGTGCCAGCCCGTCATCCGGGACAGGGGGCAATCCGCGCGGGCAGTACTTC.

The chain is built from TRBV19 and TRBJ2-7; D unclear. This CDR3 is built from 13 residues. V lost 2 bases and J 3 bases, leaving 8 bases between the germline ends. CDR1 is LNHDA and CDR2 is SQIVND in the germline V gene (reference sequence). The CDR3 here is CASSIILSYEQYF. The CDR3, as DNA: TGTGCCAGTAGTATAATACTGAGCTACGAGCAGTACTTC.

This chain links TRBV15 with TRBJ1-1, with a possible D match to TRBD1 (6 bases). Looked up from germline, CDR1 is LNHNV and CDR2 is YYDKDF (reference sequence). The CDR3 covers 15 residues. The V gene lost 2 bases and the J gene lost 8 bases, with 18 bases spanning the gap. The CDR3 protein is CATSRKTTGNHEAFF. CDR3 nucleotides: TGTGCCACCAGCAGAAAAACTACAGGGAATCACGAAGCTTTCTTT. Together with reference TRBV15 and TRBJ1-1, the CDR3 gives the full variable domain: DAMVIQNPRYQVTQFGKPVTLSCSQTLNHNVMYWYQQKSSQAPKLLFHYYDKDFNNEADTPDNFQSRRPNTSFCFLDIRSPGLGDTAMYLCATSRKTTGNHEAFFGQGTRLTVV.

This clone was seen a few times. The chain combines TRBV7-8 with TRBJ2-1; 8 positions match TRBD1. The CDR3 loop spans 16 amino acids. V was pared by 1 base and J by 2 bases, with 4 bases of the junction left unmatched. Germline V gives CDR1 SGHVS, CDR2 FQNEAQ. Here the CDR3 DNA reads TGTGCCAGCAGCTTAGAAAGGGACAGGCCCTACAATGAGCAGTTCTTC. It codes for CASSLERDRPYNEQFF.

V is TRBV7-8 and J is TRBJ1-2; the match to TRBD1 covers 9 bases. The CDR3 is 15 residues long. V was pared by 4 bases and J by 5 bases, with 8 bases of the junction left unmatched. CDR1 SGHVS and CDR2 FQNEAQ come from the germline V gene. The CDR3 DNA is TGTGCCAGCAGCTCTGACCGACAGGGGGTGTATGGCTACACCTTC. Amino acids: CASSSDRQGVYGYTF.

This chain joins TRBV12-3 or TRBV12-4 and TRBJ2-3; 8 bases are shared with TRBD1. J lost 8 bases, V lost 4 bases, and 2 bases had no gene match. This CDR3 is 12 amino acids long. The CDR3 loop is CASSSQGVTQYF. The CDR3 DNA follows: TGTGCCAGCAGTTCACAGGGGGTTACGCAGTATTTT.

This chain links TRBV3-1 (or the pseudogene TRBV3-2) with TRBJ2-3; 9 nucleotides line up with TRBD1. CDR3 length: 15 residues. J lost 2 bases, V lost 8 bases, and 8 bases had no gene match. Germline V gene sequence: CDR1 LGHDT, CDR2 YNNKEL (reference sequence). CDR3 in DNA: TGTGCCAGCTCCGGGACAGGGAGTTTCACAGATACGCAGTATTTT. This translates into CASSGTGSFTDTQYF.

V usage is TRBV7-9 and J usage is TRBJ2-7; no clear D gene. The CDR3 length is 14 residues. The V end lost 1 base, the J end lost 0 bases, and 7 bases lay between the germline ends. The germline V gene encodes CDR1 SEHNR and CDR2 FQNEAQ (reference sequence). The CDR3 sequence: CASSLDLNSYEQYF. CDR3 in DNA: TGTGCCAGCAGCTTAGACCTAAACTCCTACGAGCAGTACTTC.

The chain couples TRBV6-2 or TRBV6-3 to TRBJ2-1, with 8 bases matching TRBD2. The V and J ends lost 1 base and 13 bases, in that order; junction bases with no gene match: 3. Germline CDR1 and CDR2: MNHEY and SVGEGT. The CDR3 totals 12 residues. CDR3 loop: CASSYFSGTQFF. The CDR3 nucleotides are TGTGCCAGCAGTTACTTTAGCGGGACTCAGTTCTTC.

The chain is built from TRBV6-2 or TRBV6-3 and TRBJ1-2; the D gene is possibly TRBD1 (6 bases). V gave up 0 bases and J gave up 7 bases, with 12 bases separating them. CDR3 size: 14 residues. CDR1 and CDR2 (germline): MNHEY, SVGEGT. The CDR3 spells CASSYSTRGRGYTF. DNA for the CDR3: TGTGCCAGCAGTTACTCGACCAGGGGACGTGGCTACACCTTC.

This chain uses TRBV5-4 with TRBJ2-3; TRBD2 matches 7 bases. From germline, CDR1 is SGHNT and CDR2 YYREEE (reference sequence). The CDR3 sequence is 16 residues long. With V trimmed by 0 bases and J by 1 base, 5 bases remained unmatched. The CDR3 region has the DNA TGTGCCAGCAGCTTGGGGCGGGGAGGGGGCACAGATACGCAGTATTTT. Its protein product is CASSLGRGGGTDTQYF.

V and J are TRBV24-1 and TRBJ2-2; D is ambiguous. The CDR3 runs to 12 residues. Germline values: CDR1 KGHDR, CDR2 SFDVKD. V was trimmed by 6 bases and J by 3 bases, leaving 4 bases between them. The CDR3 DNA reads TGTGCCACCAGTATCGACACCGGGGAGCTGTTTTTT. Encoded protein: CATSIDTGELFF.

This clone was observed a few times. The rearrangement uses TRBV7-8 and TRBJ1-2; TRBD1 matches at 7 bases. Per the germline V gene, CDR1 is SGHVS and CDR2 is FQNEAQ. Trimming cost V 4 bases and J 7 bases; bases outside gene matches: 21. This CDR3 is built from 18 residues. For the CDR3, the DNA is TGTGCCAGCAGCTCGAGGGAAGACAGGGCCAGCCCCAAGCTTGGCTACACCTTC. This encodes CASSSREDRASPKLGYTF. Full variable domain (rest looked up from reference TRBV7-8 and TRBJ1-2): GAGVSQSPRYKVAKRGQDVALRCDPISGHVSLFWYQQALGQGPEFLTYFQNEAQLDKSGLPSDRFFAERPEGSVSTLKIQRTQQEDSAVYLCASSSREDRASPKLGYTFGSGTRLTVV.

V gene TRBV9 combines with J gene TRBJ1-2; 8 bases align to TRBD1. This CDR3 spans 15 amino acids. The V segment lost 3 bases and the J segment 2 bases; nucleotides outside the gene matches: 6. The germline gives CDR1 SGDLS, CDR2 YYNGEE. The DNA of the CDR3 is TGTGCCAGCAGCGGGGGACAGGCCGAAAACTATGGCTACACCTTC. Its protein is CASSGGQAENYGYTF.

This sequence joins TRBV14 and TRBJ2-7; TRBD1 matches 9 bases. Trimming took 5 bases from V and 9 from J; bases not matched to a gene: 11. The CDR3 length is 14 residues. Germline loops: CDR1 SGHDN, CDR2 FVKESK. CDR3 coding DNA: TGTGCCAGCAGCTGGACAGGGGAAGGCCGGGGGCAGTACTTC. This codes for CASSWTGEGRGQYF.

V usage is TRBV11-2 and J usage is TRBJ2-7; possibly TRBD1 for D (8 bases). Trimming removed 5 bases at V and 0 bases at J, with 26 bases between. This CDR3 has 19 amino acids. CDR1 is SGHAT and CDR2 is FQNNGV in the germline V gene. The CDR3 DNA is TGTGCCAGCAGCCGTACTTGGACAGGGAGGGAGAACCCCTCCTACGAGCAGTACTTC. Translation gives CASSRTWTGRENPSYEQYF.

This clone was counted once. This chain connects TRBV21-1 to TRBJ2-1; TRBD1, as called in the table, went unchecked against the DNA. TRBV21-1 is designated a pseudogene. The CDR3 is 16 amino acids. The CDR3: CASTRQPKKEYNEQFF. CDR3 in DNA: TGTGCCAGCACCAGACAGCCTAAAAAGGAATACAATGAGCAGTTCTTC.

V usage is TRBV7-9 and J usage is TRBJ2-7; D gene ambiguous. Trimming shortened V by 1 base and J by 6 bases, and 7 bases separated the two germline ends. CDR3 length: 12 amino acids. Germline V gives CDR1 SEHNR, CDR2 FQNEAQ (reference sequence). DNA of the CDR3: TGTGCCAGCAGCTTAGGAGTGCGCGAGCAGTACTTC. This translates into CASSLGVREQYF.

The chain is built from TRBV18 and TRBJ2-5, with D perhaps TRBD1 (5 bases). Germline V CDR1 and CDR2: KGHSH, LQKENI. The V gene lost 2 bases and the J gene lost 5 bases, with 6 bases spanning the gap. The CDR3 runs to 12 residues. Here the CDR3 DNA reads TGTGCCAGCTCACCAGCAGGGGAGACCCAGTACTTC. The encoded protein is CASSPAGETQYF.

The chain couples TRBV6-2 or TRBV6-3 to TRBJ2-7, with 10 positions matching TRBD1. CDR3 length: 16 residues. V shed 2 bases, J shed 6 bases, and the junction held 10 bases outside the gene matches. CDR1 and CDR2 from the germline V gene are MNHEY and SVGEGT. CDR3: CASSYRAGTGDLEQYF. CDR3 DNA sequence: TGTGCCAGCAGTTACAGAGCGGGGACAGGGGATCTCGAGCAGTACTTC.